The 30 T cell receptor beta chains below all came from one sample that was sequenced in a study of PD-1 blockade in mismatch repair-deficient tumors. Sequencing used immunoSEQ multiplex PCR; TCRdb keeps in-frame clones, though not all of them. Seen here are roughly 110,000 clones, roughly 80% observed once, and the top ten hold about 5.1%. Material: peripheral blood, obtained about 60 weeks after starting pembrolizumab. The receptors were sampled from an adult with mismatch repair-deficient cancer.

The chain is built from TRBV29-1 and TRBJ1-4, with TRBD1 identical over 9 bases. The germline CDR1 and CDR2 sequences are SQVTM and ANQGSEA. The CDR3 is 14 amino acids. The V segment lost 2 bases and the J segment 6 bases; nucleotides outside the gene matches: 4. This CDR3 reads CSVEWTGAYEKLFF. The CDR3 region has the DNA TGCAGCGTTGAATGGACAGGGGCTTATGAAAAACTGTTTTTT. The full variable domain, completed using reference TRBV29-1 and TRBJ1-4, is SAVISQKPSRDICQRGTSLTIQCQVDSQVTMMFWYRQQPGQSLTLIATANQGSEATYESGFVIDKFPISRPNLTFSTLTVSNMSPEDSSIYLCSVEWTGAYEKLFFGSGTQLSVL.

This rearrangement joins TRBV27 to TRBJ1-5, with 8 nucleotides matching TRBD1. The CDR3 has 17 amino acids. J gave up 3 bases and V 5 bases, and 12 bases lay outside the gene matches. Germline V gene data show CDR1 as MNHEY and CDR2 as SMNVEV (reference sequence). For the CDR3, the DNA is TGTGCCAGCAGTCCGAAGGGACAGGCGATCCTCAATCAGCCCCAGCATTTT. This gives the protein CASSPKGQAILNQPQHF.

The sample holds one count of this clone. V and J are TRBV5-1 and TRBJ2-4; D unclear. In germline, CDR1 is SGHRS, CDR2 YFSETQ. V lost 4 bases and J 4 bases, leaving 9 bases between the germline ends. The CDR3 is made up of 13 amino acids. CDR3 bases: TGCGCCAGCAGCATGGCCCCGAAAAACATTCAGTACTTC. This sequence encodes CASSMAPKNIQYF.

The chain is built from TRBV10-2 and TRBJ2-7, with 8 bases fitting TRBD2. This CDR3 is built from 15 residues. Germline lookup yields CDR1 WSHSY and CDR2 SAAADI. V shed 6 bases and J 4 bases; nucleotides not matched to a gene: 11. CDR3 protein: CASRGLDGPEYEQYF. The CDR3, as DNA: TGCGCCAGCAGGGGACTAGATGGCCCCGAGTACGAGCAGTACTTC.

Details on this clone: The sample carries other DNA sequences with the same CDR3. This chain joins TRBV7-9 and TRBJ1-5; TRBD1 agrees at 9 bases. CDR3 length: 15 residues. Germline V gene lookup returns CDR1 SEHNR and CDR2 FQNEAQ (reference sequence). V shed 5 bases, J shed 7 bases, and the junction held 9 bases outside the gene matches. The CDR3 reads CASSRGTGIDQPQHF. The CDR3 coding sequence is TGTGCCAGCAGCCGAGGGACAGGGATAGACCAGCCCCAGCATTTT.

This clone was recorded only once. The chain couples TRBV4-1 to TRBJ2-3; D unclear. This CDR3 has 16 amino acids. The V gene's germline CDR1 is MGHRA and CDR2 YSYEKL. V was shortened by 5 bases and J by 0 bases, with 15 bases between the two germline ends. CDR3 residues: CASSKVIHGSTDTQYF. The CDR3 bases are TGCGCCAGCAGCAAGGTGATTCATGGCAGCACAGATACGCAGTATTTT.

The V and J genes are TRBV9 and TRBJ2-1, with D perhaps matching TRBD1 or TRBD2 (10 bases each). This CDR3 is 21 amino acids long. Germline CDR1 and CDR2: SGDLS and YYNGEE. The V gene lost 0 bases and the J gene lost 0 bases, with 25 bases spanning the gap. The CDR3 protein is CASSVEAGQGSGRASYNEQFF. The CDR3 nucleotides are TGTGCCAGCAGCGTAGAGGCGGGACAGGGGAGCGGGAGGGCCTCCTACAATGAGCAGTTCTTC. Together with reference TRBV9 and TRBJ2-1, the CDR3 gives the full variable domain: DSGVTQTPKHLITATGQRVTLRCSPRSGDLSVYWYQQSLDQGLQFLIQYYNGEERAKGNILERFSAQQFPDLHSELNLSSLELGDSALYFCASSVEAGQGSGRASYNEQFFGPGTRLTVL.

This chain uses TRBV7-6 with TRBJ1-1; possible D gene TRBD1, 6 bases. Germline assignment: CDR1 SGHVS and CDR2 FNYEAQ. The CDR3 length is 12 residues. V lost 5 bases to trimming and J lost 8 bases, with 12 bases between them. For the CDR3, the DNA is TGTGCCAGCAGCCAACGGACAGTGGAAGCTTTCTTT. This sequence encodes CASSQRTVEAFF.

This clone was seen only once. The chain combines TRBV9 with TRBJ2-1; perhaps D is TRBD1 or TRBD2 (5 bases each). Looked up from germline, CDR1 is SGDLS and CDR2 is YYNGEE. V was clipped by 4 bases and J by 6 bases, with 11 bases between them. The CDR3 is made up of 13 amino acids. The CDR3 loop is CASSISGSNEQFF. CDR3 sequence (DNA): TGTGCCAGCAGCATATCAGGGAGCAATGAGCAGTTCTTC.

The rearrangement links TRBV10-2 to TRBJ2-7; TRBD1 matches at 7 bases. J gave up 0 bases and V 3 bases, and 5 bases lay outside the gene matches. The germline gives CDR1 WSHSY, CDR2 SAAADI. This CDR3 spans 15 amino acids. Here the CDR3 reads CASSELRDSSYEQYF. The DNA for the CDR3 is TGCGCCAGCAGTGAACTTAGGGACAGCTCCTACGAGCAGTACTTC.

The V and J genes are TRBV16 and TRBJ1-1; no reliable D call. Germline CDR1 reads KGHSY; CDR2 reads FQNENV. The CDR3 extends over 12 amino acids. Trimming left V 0 bases short and J 5 bases short, with 4 bases between. The CDR3, as DNA: TGTGCCAGCAGCCAATCCCGGACTGAAGCTTTCTTT. The encoded protein is CASSQSRTEAFF.

V is TRBV6-1 and J is TRBJ2-7; possible D gene TRBD1, 5 bases. The CDR3 extends over 14 amino acids. The V gene lost 4 bases and the J gene lost 0 bases, with 10 bases spanning the gap. Per the germline V gene, CDR1 is MNHNS and CDR2 is SASEGT. The CDR3 DNA sequence: TGTGCCAGCAGTGTAATCAGGGTCTCCTACGAGCAGTACTTC. Its translation: CASSVIRVSYEQYF.

V usage is TRBV30 and J usage is TRBJ2-1, with 13 bases lining up with TRBD2. V lost 8 bases to trimming and J lost 2 bases; unmatched junction nucleotides: 6. This CDR3 spans 15 amino acids. Germline V lookup: CDR1 GTSNPN, CDR2 SVGIG (reference sequence). CDR3 nucleotides: TGTGCCGTAACTAGCGGGAGGGCCCCCTACAATGAGCAGTTCTTC. Translating it yields CAVTSGRAPYNEQFF.

This clone was picked up one time. This sequence joins TRBV11-2 and TRBJ1-2; no firm D call. Germline assignment: CDR1 SGHAT and CDR2 FQNNGV. V was pared by 2 bases and J by 8 bases, with 9 bases between. The CDR3 consists of 12 residues. The CDR3 loop is CASSLRQFGYTF. CDR3 DNA: TGTGCCAGCAGCTTAAGGCAGTTCGGCTACACCTTC.

The CDR3 nucleotides read TGTGCCAGTAGCCCCCGGTCCCGGGACAGGGCCTATGGCTACACCTTC. Translating gives CASSPRSRDRAYGYTF. V gene TRBV19 combines with J gene TRBJ1-2, with 9 bases that match TRBD1. With 6 bases clipped from V and 4 bases from J, the junction kept 12 bases outside the gene matches. The CDR3 loop spans 16 amino acids. The germline gives CDR1 LNHDA, CDR2 SQIVND (reference sequence).

The chain uses TRBV11-3 and TRBJ2-3; D remains ambiguous. CDR1 SGHNT and CDR2 YENEEA come from the germline V gene. V lost 0 bases and J 5 bases, leaving 0 bases between the germline ends. The CDR3 consists of 11 residues. The CDR3 DNA sequence: TGTGCCAGCAGCTTAGAAGATACGCAGTATTTT. Translated: CASSLEDTQYF.

As DNA, the CDR3 is TGTGCCAGCAGCGTAGGGGGCGAAGATACGCAGTATTTT. Protein: CASSVGGEDTQYF. This sequence joins TRBV9 and TRBJ2-3, with D maybe TRBD1 (5 bases). There are 13 residues in the CDR3. Trimming cost V 0 bases and J 5 bases, with 7 bases left between them. CDR1 is SGDLS, CDR2 YYNGEE, per germline.

The chain carries TRBV6-4 and TRBJ1-1; unclear D gene. Germline assignment: CDR1 MRHNA and CDR2 SNTAGT. Deletions cut 2 bases from V and 9 bases from J, with 13 bases between. The CDR3 is made up of 13 amino acids. CDR3 coding DNA: TGTGCCAGCAGTGACGAACGGGGAAGGCAAGCTTTCTTT. Translating gives CASSDERGRQAFF.

The genes are TRBV7-9 and TRBJ1-5; 8 bases match TRBD1. Germline assignment: CDR1 SEHNR and CDR2 FQNEAQ (reference sequence). V lost 5 bases to trimming and J lost 4 bases; unmatched junction nucleotides: 7. This CDR3 is built from 15 residues. The CDR3 DNA reads TGTGCCAGCAGCCCCGGACAGGGTGAAAATCAGCCCCAGCATTTT. Residues: CASSPGQGENQPQHF.

J is TRBJ2-7 and V is TRBV18; 10 positions match TRBD2. V lost 5 bases and J lost 7; bases outside the gene matches: 8. CDR1 is KGHSH, CDR2 LQKENI, per germline. The CDR3 has 14 residues. The CDR3 DNA reads as TGTGCCAGCTCAGTTCGAGCGGGAGGGGAAGAGCAGTACTTC. It specifies CASSVRAGGEEQYF.

The chain links TRBV7-9 to TRBJ1-5; the D is unclear. The V and J ends lost 1 base and 0 bases respectively, with 4 bases between them. In germline, CDR1 is SEHNR, CDR2 FQNEAQ (reference sequence). The CDR3 is 14 residues long. CDR3 amino acids: CASSLGNSNQPQHF. CDR3 in DNA: TGTGCCAGCAGCTTAGGGAATAGCAATCAGCCCCAGCATTTT.

This chain joins TRBV2 and TRBJ2-5, with 13 bases fitting TRBD2. Germline values: CDR1 SNHLY, CDR2 FYNNEI. V gave up 7 bases and J gave up 3 bases; unmatched junction bases: 8. This CDR3 has 16 amino acids. As DNA, the CDR3 is TGTGCCAGCAAGGGGACTAGCGGGGTCGGAGAAGAGACCCAGTACTTC. Translation gives CASKGTSGVGEETQYF. Together with reference TRBV2 and TRBJ2-5, the CDR3 gives the full variable domain: EPEVTQTPSHQVTQMGQEVILRCVPISNHLYFYWYRQILGQKVEFLVSFYNNEISEKSEIFDDQFSVERPDGSNFTLKIRSTKLEDSAMYFCASKGTSGVGEETQYFGPGTRLLVL.

This chain links TRBV11-2 with TRBJ1-2; 7 nucleotides align to TRBD1. Per the germline V gene, CDR1 is SGHAT and CDR2 is FQNNGV. V lost 5 bases to trimming and J lost 4 bases; unmatched junction nucleotides: 10. CDR3 length: 15 amino acids. The CDR3 nucleotides are TGTGCCAGCAGCCGTACCCGGGACAGCTCCTATGGCTACACCTTC. Encoded protein: CASSRTRDSSYGYTF.

The CDR3 is CASSIEQGLYGYTF. CDR3 coding DNA: TGTGCCAGTAGTATAGAACAGGGTCTCTATGGCTACACCTTC. This chain connects TRBV19 to TRBJ1-2, with D maybe TRBD1 (6 bases). The length of the CDR3 is 14 residues. Trimming cost V 0 bases and J 4 bases, with 9 bases left between them. Per germline, CDR1 LNHDA and CDR2 SQIVND (reference sequence).

The genes are TRBV6-6 and TRBJ2-7, with TRBD2 as a possible D gene (6 bases). The germline V gene encodes CDR1 MNHNY and CDR2 SVGAGI (reference sequence). The length of the CDR3 is 14 residues. Trimming took off 7 bases at V and 1 base at J, with 14 bases between the two ends. The DNA of the CDR3 is TGTGCCAGCATCGACCGGGGACTTTCCTACGAGCAGTACTTC. This sequence encodes CASIDRGLSYEQYF.

The chain has TRBV30 and TRBJ2-1; 11 nucleotides align to TRBD2. The J segment lost 0 bases and the V segment lost 3 bases, leaving 4 bases of the junction unmatched. Germline V gives CDR1 GTSNPN, CDR2 SVGIG (reference sequence). The CDR3 loop spans 16 amino acids. CDR3 coding DNA: TGTGCCTGGAGAGGGACTAGCGGAGTCTCCTACAATGAGCAGTTCTTC. Encoded protein: CAWRGTSGVSYNEQFF.

J is TRBJ2-2 and V is TRBV6-5; 7 bases line up with TRBD1. CDR3 length equals 14 residues. J lost 0 bases, V lost 10 bases, and 5 bases had no gene match. CDR1 is MNHEY, CDR2 SVGAGI, per germline. The CDR3, as DNA: TGTGCCATCAACAGGGGCTCGAACACCGGGGAGCTGTTTTTT. Amino acids: CAINRGSNTGELFF.

This sequence joins TRBV6-1 and TRBJ2-7, with 9 positions matching TRBD1. V shed 5 bases, J shed 4 bases, and the junction held 3 bases outside the gene matches. The CDR3 is 13 residues long. Germline V gene lookup returns CDR1 MNHNS and CDR2 SASEGT. CDR3 protein: CASSRTGEYEQYF. As DNA, the CDR3 is TGTGCCAGCAGTAGGACAGGGGAATACGAGCAGTACTTC.

This clone appeared a few times. This chain uses TRBV4-3 with TRBJ2-7; no clear D. V lost 0 bases and J lost 5, with 8 bases in between. CDR1 is LGHNA, CDR2 YSLEER, per germline. The CDR3 has 13 amino acids. The CDR3 loop is CASSQEGWDEQYF. CDR3 DNA sequence: TGCGCCAGCAGCCAAGAAGGGTGGGACGAGCAGTACTTC.

This clone was detected a few times. The chain has TRBV7-9 and TRBJ2-1, with 8 bases identical to TRBD2. CDR1 is SEHNR, CDR2 FQNEAQ, per germline (reference sequence). The CDR3 is 15 residues long. Trimming at V came to 8 bases and at J to 6 bases, leaving 12 bases not matched to a gene. In DNA, the CDR3 is TGTGCCAGCCGCGCCCCCACGGGAGGGACCAATGAGCAGTTCTTC. Its translation: CASRAPTGGTNEQFF.